The sequence of this T cell receptor beta chain was determined in a study of CD8 T cells in ankylosing spondylitis. Study-wide points: A TCR beta motif made of fewer than ten highly homologous variants seemed typical of ankylosing spondylitis blood.

The table lists this clonotype with a few counts. What it binds is unknown. V was trimmed by 1 base and J by 4 bases, leaving 13 bases between them. Germline assignment: CDR1 KGHSH and CDR2 LQKENI. The CDR3 runs 15 residues. As the method for making TCR beta libraries, quantitative 5'-RACE with molecular barcodes was used. TCRdb re-called the 5' RACE reads with MiXCR, one entry per CDR3 protein. The repertoire has some 800,000 distinct CDR3 sequences, approximately 12% of them found once; the top ten carry less than 0.65%. The rearrangement joins TRBV18 to TRBJ2-5; D may be TRBD1 (6 bases). The specimen sequenced was blood, either unsorted or a sorted T cell fraction (not recorded which). The receptor's source is a male donor with ankylosing spondylitis. CDR3 in amino acids: CASSPQYLGGETQYF. CDR3 sequence (DNA): TGTGCCAGCTCACCACAATATCTAGGGGGAGAGACCCAGTACTTC.